This T cell receptor (beta chain) comes out of a study of shared clonotypes between healthy human individuals. Study-wide background: CD8 memory received one plate per donor, CD8 naive two, CD4 memory three and CD4 naive three. Study-wide results and caveats: Sequencing depth was expected to influence donor clonotype sharing.

Researchers partitioned CD4+ cells into CD45RA+ naive and CD45RA-negative memory subsets. Worth noting for this clone: Its target is unknown.

Every subset had its genomic DNA shared out evenly among several immunoSEQ plates. Profiled with immunoSEQ multiplex PCR; TCRdb holds only in-frame clones, not every one. The sample holds under 600,000 clones, 95% to 98% seen once. The CDR3 is 13 residues long. The V end was cut by 3 bases, the J end by 6 bases, with 9 bases between. Germline V gene data show CDR1 as SGHTA and CDR2 as FQGNSA. This rearrangement joins TRBV7-2 to TRBJ1-5; no firm D call. The sample was naive CD4+ T cells sorted from blood. The subset is: CD45RA+ positively selected. This clonotype originated in a woman aged 30 to 39 in good health. The CDR3 protein is CASSFWDGQPQHF. For the CDR3, the DNA is TGTGCCAGCAGCTTTTGGGATGGTCAGCCCCAGCATTTT.